This TCR beta chain was documented in a study of shared clonotypes between healthy human individuals. Findings and limits, study-wide: Sequencing depth was predicted to influence how clonotypes are shared among donors. It was only blood that was sampled, and tissue repertoires likely differ.

Germline values: CDR1 MNHEY, CDR2 SVGAGI. V shed 7 bases and J 4 bases; nucleotides not matched to a gene: 11. The CDR3 runs 15 residues. The donors were all Caucasian adults (living in Nashville, Tennessee). Comment on this clone: Antigen specificity is unknown.

Some clones are missing from TCRdb's copy, which holds only in-frame ones; the method was immunoSEQ multiplex PCR. The table includes some 690,000 clones, about 92% detected once. The chain couples TRBV6-5 to TRBJ2-3; 7 bases agree with TRBD1. This TCR was sampled from a man younger than 35 in good health. Some clones in this sample may be carry-over from other donors' samples. The sample was memory CD8+ T cells from PBMCs. The subset is: CD45RO+ cells pooled with CCR7-negative TemRA cells. CDR3 sequence reads: CASIEGQRRADTQYF. The CDR3 DNA reads as TGTGCCAGCATTGAGGGACAGAGGAGAGCAGATACGCAGTATTTT.